This T cell receptor beta chain comes out of a study of blood T cells in healthy people across ages. Study in general: Capturing about one barcoded beta molecule per two T cells was achieved by template switching. Study-wide results and caveats: Percentage of naive T cells showed a strong correlation with TCR beta diversity. The authors considered diversity estimates from one million T cells to be underestimates.

A second PCR of roughly 7 to 11 cycles used a sample-barcoded 5' primer and a J-beta primer mix. TCRdb re-called the 5' RACE reads through MiXCR, storing one row per CDR3 protein. The sample lists over 1,500,000 distinct CDR3 sequences, around 48% occurring once. Donors gave approximately 9.9 milliliters of peripheral blood apiece. In this sample, this clonotype turned up a few times. Antigen unknown. The V and J ends lost 2 bases and 1 base respectively, with 13 bases between them. The CDR3 is 16 amino acids. Germline CDR1 is MNHEY and CDR2 is SMNVEV (reference sequence). The sequenced sample consisted of blood. The chain employs TRBV27 and TRBJ2-3; D remains unclear. This TCR was sampled from a woman between 40 and 55 years old in good health. CDR3 DNA: TGTGCCAGCAGTTTAACGACTCGTCCGGGCACAGATACGCAGTATTTT. Translating it yields CASSLTTRPGTDTQYF.